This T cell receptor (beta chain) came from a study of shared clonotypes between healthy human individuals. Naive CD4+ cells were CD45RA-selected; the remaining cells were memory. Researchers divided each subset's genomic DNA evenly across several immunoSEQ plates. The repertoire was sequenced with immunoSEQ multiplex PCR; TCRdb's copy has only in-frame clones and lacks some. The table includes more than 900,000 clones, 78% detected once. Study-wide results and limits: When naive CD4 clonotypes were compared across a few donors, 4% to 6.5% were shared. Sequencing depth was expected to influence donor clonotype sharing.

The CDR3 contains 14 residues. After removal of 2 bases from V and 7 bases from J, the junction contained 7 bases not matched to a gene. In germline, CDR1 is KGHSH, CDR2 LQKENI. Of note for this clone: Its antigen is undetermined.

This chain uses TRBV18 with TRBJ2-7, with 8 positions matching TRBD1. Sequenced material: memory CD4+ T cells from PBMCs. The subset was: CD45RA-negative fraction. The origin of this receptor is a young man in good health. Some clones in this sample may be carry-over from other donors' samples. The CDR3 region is CASSPRQGLEEQYF. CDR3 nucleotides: TGTGCCAGCTCACCAAGACAGGGGTTAGAAGAGCAGTACTTC.